This entry concerns a single T cell receptor (beta chain). What it recognizes is unknown. One end of the junction is discordant with germline, which a read error may explain. A process of 5'RACE template switching, which added a universal primer site and UMIs, was used to make TCR cDNA. TCRdb analysed the 5' RACE reads with MiXCR anew, one entry per CDR3 protein. The sample lists approximately 580,000 distinct CDR3 sequences, around a sixth occurring once. The CDR3 runs 16 residues. Germline lookup yields CDR1 SSHAT and CDR2 FNYEAQ (reference sequence). The sample belongs to a study of T cells after yellow fever vaccination. About the study: Preparing low-cell-number fractions relied on SMART-Seq v4 Ultra Low Input. Whole-study findings and limits: Peak timing came faster in the weaker secondary response, day 5 versus 15.

The V and J genes are TRBV7-7 and TRBJ2-4, with TRBD1 matching over 8 bases. This specimen consisted of PBMCs, obtained 5 days after the first yellow fever vaccination. The sequence came from a man aged 18 to 29 who received the YFV17D yellow fever vaccine. This chain's CDR3 is CASSLARQGSKNIQYF. CDR3 DNA: TGTGCTAGCAGCTTAGCTAGACAGGGGTCCAAAAACATTCAGTACTTC.